The clone carrying this TCR beta chain came up once. What it recognizes is unknown. This specimen comes from a study of graft-versus-host responses after intestinal transplantation. Study details: Transplants were multivisceral, liver-intestinal, or isolated intestinal. Recipients across the board were started on anti-thymocyte globulin induction, then kept on tacrolimus and steroids for around 3 years.

Points from the study as a whole: Where graft-donor T cell macrochimerism was present, patients had high graft-versus-host to host-versus-graft clonal ratios in allografts. The authors found GvH clones in recipient marrow, some appearing first in ileum or blood.

Clones were read by immunoSEQ multiplex PCR, and TCRdb kept only the in-frame ones, dropping some. The repertoire holds roughly 100,000 clones, with 90% to 95% as singletons. The CDR3 is 15 amino acids. CDR1 and CDR2 from the germline V gene are KGHSH and LQKENI. V was shortened by 2 bases and J by 3 bases, with 14 bases between the two germline ends. Material: unstimulated CD4+ T cells sorted from spleen or lymph node cells, obtained before transplant. The receptor was derived from a human donor who was the organ donor for an intestinal transplant. The chain joins TRBV18 to TRBJ2-7; a possible D gene is TRBD1 (5 bases). CDR3 DNA sequence: TGTGCCAGCTCACCAACCATAGTCAGGGTCTACGAGCAGTACTTC. Translating it yields CASSPTIVRVYEQYF.